The 13 T cell receptor beta chains given below trace back to one sample, sequenced in a study of regulatory T cells in long-lasting Graves disease. Noted time point: persistent/refractory GD, antithyroid drugs over 5 years with positive TRAb. RNA extracted from PBMCs served as the sequencing template. Arm-PCR of CDR3 regions with iRepertoire HTBI primers generated TCR beta libraries. From the multiplex PCR reads, TCRdb called clonotypes with MiXCR, one entry per CDR3 protein. The table records about 470,000 distinct CDR3 sequences, roughly 21% of them present only once. Sample: peripheral blood mononuclear cells (PBMCs), taken when the disease was refractory, from a patient treated with antithyroid drugs. The receptors stem from a female donor with Graves disease.

This clonotype was counted at least ten times. J is TRBJ2-4 and V is TRBV12-3 or TRBV12-4, with D unresolved. This CDR3 comprises 16 residues. The V end lost 5 bases, the J end lost 0 bases, and 14 bases lay between the germline ends. The CDR3 spells CASSPGITGAKNIQYF. The DNA of the CDR3 is TGTGCCAGCAGTCCTGGCATCACTGGAGCCAAAAACATTCAGTACTTC.

This clonotype occurred many times. CDR3 DNA sequence: TGTGCCAGTAGTATCGGGGGGTCAGATGGCTACACCTTC. It translates to CASSIGGSDGYTF. This chain uses TRBV19 with TRBJ1-2; TRBD1 might be the D (5 bases). CDR1 LNHDA and CDR2 SQIVND come from the germline V gene (reference sequence). There are 13 residues in the CDR3. V dropped 3 bases and J dropped 6 bases, with 11 bases sitting between them.

Concerning this clonotype: This may arise from a read error, as a much more abundant clone is one base away. In nucleotides, the CDR3 is TGTACCAGCAAGGTCCCCGGGACAGGGGACACTGAAGCTTTCTTT. Translation gives CTSKVPGTGDTEAFF. The V call is TRBV28, the J call TRBJ1-1; 10 nucleotides line up with TRBD1. The CDR3 sequence is 15 residues long. Germline V gene sequence: CDR1 MDHEN, CDR2 SYDVKM.

The chain combines TRBV5-1 with TRBJ2-5, with TRBD1 matching over 7 bases. With V trimmed by 2 bases and J by 5 bases, 6 bases remained unmatched. Germline V CDR1 and CDR2: SGHRS, YFSETQ. This CDR3 has 14 residues. The DNA for the CDR3 is TGCGCCAGCAGCTTAGGACAGGCCCTCGAGACCCAGTACTTC. It encodes CASSLGQALETQYF.

This clonotype was detected many times. V and J are TRBV27 and TRBJ1-1, with D unresolved. CDR3 length: 14 residues. CDR1 is MNHEY, CDR2 SMNVEV, per germline (reference sequence). Trimming left V 3 bases short and J 0 bases short, with 8 bases between. The CDR3 bases are TGTGCCAGCAGTTTCGGATCGCTGAACACTGAAGCTTTCTTT. Protein product: CASSFGSLNTEAFF.

This clonotype was detected many times. The chain couples TRBV6-1 to TRBJ2-7; 8 bases line up with TRBD1. The germline V gene encodes CDR1 MNHNS and CDR2 SASEGT. The CDR3 has 14 residues. The ends lost 7 bases at V and 6 bases at J; junction bases unmatched: 11. CDR3 sequence reads: CASMTIGTGGEQYF. CDR3 DNA sequence: TGTGCCAGCATGACCATCGGGACAGGTGGCGAGCAGTACTTC.

This clonotype was seen just once. A much bigger clone sits one base away, suggesting this may be a read error. The CDR3 sequence is CASALGGAGELFF. The CDR3 DNA reads TGTGCCAGCGCCCTCGGGGGGGCCGGGGAGCTGTTTTTT. The rearrangement joins TRBV6-2 or TRBV6-3 to TRBJ2-2, with 8 positions matching TRBD2. The CDR3 consists of 13 residues. CDR1 MNHEY and CDR2 SVGEGT come from the germline V gene. V dropped 8 bases and J dropped 6; count of bases not matched to a gene: 5.

This clonotype was recorded at least ten times. V gene TRBV12-5 combines with J gene TRBJ1-1; D is unresolved. CDR3 length equals 12 residues. The V end was cut by 4 bases, the J end by 1 base, with 4 bases between. The germline V gene has CDR1 LGHNT and CDR2 FRNRAP. CDR3 DNA: TGTGCTAGTGGTTACACGAACACTGAAGCTTTCTTT. Protein product: CASGYTNTEAFF.

The chain joins TRBV29-1 to TRBJ2-7; D tentatively fits TRBD1 or TRBD2 (5 bases each). Trimming left V 1 base short and J 1 base short, with 11 bases between. This CDR3 is built from 14 residues. Looked up from germline, CDR1 is SQVTM and CDR2 is ANQGSEA. CDR3 coding DNA: TGCAGCGTTGAAGGGGACGGTCGATCCTACGAGCAGTACTTC. Translated: CSVEGDGRSYEQYF.

In its sample, this clonotype was seen a few times. This rearrangement joins TRBV9 to TRBJ2-2; D might be TRBD1 or TRBD2, each matching 7 bases. The CDR3 is 16 residues long. V was cut by 2 bases and J by 5 bases, with 16 bases left in between. Germline V CDR1 and CDR2: SGDLS, YYNGEE. The CDR3 region has the DNA TGTGCCAGCAGCGTTCAGGGGGGGAGACCTACCGGGGAGCTGTTTTTT. This translates into CASSVQGGRPTGELFF.

The CDR3 nucleotides are TGTGCCAGCAGTTTAATTCCCACCCCCTACGAGCAGTACTTC. Translation: CASSLIPTPYEQYF. This chain links TRBV27 with TRBJ2-7; D unresolved. CDR1 and CDR2 (germline): MNHEY, SMNVEV (reference sequence). The V gene lost 2 bases and the J gene lost 2 bases, with 10 bases spanning the gap. The CDR3 spans 14 residues.

This chain joins TRBV6-1 and TRBJ2-7, with 7 bases aligning to TRBD2. After removal of 10 bases from V and 5 bases from J, the junction contained 2 bases not matched to a gene. The CDR3 is 10 residues long. Germline CDR1 MNHNS, CDR2 SASEGT. The CDR3 sequence is CATRGDEQYF. The CDR3 region has the DNA TGTGCCACCCGGGGGGACGAGCAGTACTTC.

This clonotype came up a few times. The V and J genes are TRBV5-1 and TRBJ2-5, with D possibly being TRBD2 (5 bases). The germline CDR1 and CDR2 sequences are SGHRS and YFSETQ. The CDR3 runs to 13 residues. V was clipped by 0 bases and J by 11 bases, with 14 bases between them. The CDR3 nucleotides are TGCGCCAGCAGCTTGGTTCTGAATTCGGGGCAGTACTTC. Its protein product is CASSLVLNSGQYF.